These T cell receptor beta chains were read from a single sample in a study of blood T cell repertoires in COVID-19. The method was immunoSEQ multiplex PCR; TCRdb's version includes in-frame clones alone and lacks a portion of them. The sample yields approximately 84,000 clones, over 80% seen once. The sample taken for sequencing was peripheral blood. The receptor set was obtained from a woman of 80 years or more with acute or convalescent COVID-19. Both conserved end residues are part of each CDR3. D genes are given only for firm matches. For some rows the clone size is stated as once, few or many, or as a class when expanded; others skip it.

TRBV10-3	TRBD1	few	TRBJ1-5	CAISAGQGSNQPQHF	TGTGCCATCAGTGCGGGACAGGGGAGCAATCAGCCCCAGCATTTT
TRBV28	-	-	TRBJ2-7	CASSLGQSYEQYF	TGTGCCAGCAGTTTAGGGCAGAGCTACGAGCAGTACTTC
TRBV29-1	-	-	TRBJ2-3	CSASPDGYTDTQYF	TGCAGCGCTAGCCCCGACGGCTACACAGATACGCAGTATTTT
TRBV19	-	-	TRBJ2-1	CASSIRSYNEQFF	TGTGCCAGTAGTATCCGCTCCTACAATGAGCAGTTCTTC
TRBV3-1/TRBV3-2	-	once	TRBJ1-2	CASSQRDTANYGYTF	TGTGCCAGCAGCCAACGGGACACTGCTAACTATGGCTACACCTTC
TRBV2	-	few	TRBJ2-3	CASGLAASTDTQYF	TGTGCCAGCGGGTTAGCGGCCAGCACAGATACGCAGTATTTT
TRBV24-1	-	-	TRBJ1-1	CATSDPSTGNTEAFF	TGTGCCACCAGTGATCCCTCGACAGGGAACACTGAAGCTTTCTTT
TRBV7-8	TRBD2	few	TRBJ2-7	CASSLALAGDSEQYF	TGTGCCAGCAGCTTAGCTCTAGCGGGAGACTCCGAGCAGTACTTC
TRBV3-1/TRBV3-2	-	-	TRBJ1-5	CASSQGGVSDQPQHF	TGTGCCAGCAGCCAAGGGGGGGTATCCGATCAGCCCCAGCATTTT
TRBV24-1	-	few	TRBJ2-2	CATSPQGSGELFF	TGTGCCACCAGCCCACAGGGTTCCGGGGAGCTGTTTTTT
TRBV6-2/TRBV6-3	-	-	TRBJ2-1	CASSQPPGLEQFF	TGTGCCAGCAGCCAGCCTCCGGGACTCGAGCAGTTCTTC